Listed below are T cell receptor beta chains from one sample, sequenced in a study of blood T cell repertoires in COVID-19. TCRdb's table, derived via immunoSEQ multiplex PCR, lists solely in-frame clones and lacks some. The profile covers more than 90,000 clones, with 65% to 80% appearing a single time and about 2.3% taken by the ten largest. The source material was peripheral blood. These receptor sequences come from a man aged 50 to 60 with acute or convalescent COVID-19. Both conserved end residues are part of each CDR3.

cdr3_aa,j_call,v_call
CASSLERGSTDTQYF,TRBJ2-3,TRBV27
CASRERWFGSNQPQHF,TRBJ1-5,TRBV2
CASSAGFQPQHF,TRBJ1-5,TRBV28
CAISESQGYNQPQHF,TRBJ1-5,TRBV10-3
CASSLEQYNEQFF,TRBJ2-1,TRBV5-1
CASKAGTGGQPQHF,TRBJ1-5,TRBV2
CASSLGLAGTDYEQYF,TRBJ2-7,TRBV7-2
CASSLRTGTYEQYF,TRBJ2-7,TRBV5-4
CASSTRQGSTPEQYF,TRBJ2-7,TRBV7-9
CASSPTGLYNEQFF,TRBJ2-1,TRBV27
CASRRQGSTDTQYF,TRBJ2-3,TRBV2
CATGADTDTQYF,TRBJ2-3,TRBV7-2
CASTYLGEGGGEQFF,TRBJ2-1,TRBV7-9
CASSAGGAHSPLHF,TRBJ1-6,TRBV28